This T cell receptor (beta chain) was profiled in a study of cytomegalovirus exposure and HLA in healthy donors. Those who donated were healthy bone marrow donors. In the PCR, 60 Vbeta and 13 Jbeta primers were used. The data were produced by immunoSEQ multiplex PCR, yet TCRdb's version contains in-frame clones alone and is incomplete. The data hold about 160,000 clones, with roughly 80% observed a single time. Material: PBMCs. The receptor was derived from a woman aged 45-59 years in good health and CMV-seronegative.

CDR3 sequence: CASSVTSTGMNEQFF. In DNA form, the CDR3 reads TGTGCCAGCAGCGTAACTAGCACGGGAATGAATGAGCAGTTCTTC. V usage is TRBV11-3 and J usage is TRBJ2-1, with D tentatively TRBD2 (6 bases). This CDR3 has 15 amino acids. V gave up 5 bases and J gave up 7 bases, with 18 bases separating them. CDR1 and CDR2 (germline): SGHNT, YENEEA. Together with reference TRBV11-3 and TRBJ2-1, the CDR3 gives the full variable domain: EAGVVQSPRYKIIEKKQPVAFWCNPISGHNTLYWYLQNLGQGPELLIRYENEEAVDDSQLPKDRFSAERLKGVDSTLKIQPAELGDSAVYLCASSVTSTGMNEQFFGPGTRLTVL.